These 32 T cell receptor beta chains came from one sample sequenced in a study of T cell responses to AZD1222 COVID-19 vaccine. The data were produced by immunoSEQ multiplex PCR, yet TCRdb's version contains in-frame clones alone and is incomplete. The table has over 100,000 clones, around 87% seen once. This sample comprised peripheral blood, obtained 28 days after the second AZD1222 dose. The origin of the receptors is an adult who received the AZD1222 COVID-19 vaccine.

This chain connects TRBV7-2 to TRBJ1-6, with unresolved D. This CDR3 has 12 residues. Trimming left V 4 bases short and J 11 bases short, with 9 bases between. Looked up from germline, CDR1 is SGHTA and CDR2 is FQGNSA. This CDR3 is CASSSAGTPLHF. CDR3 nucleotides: TGTGCCAGCAGCTCCGCCGGGACACCCCTCCACTTT.

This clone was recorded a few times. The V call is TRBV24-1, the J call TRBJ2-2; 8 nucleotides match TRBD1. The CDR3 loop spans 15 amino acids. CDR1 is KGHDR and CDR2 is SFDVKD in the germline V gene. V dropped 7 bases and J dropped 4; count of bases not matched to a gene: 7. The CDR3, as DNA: TGTGCCACCAGCCCCCGGACAGGGTTCACCGGGGAGCTGTTTTTT. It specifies CATSPRTGFTGELFF.

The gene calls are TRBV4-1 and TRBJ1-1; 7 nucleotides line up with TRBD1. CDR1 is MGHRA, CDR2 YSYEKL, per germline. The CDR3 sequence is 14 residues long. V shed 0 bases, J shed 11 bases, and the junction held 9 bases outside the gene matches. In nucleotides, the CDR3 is TGCGCCAGCAGCCAAGATGAGGGGGCCAGGGGGGCTTTCTTT. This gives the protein CASSQDEGARGAFF.

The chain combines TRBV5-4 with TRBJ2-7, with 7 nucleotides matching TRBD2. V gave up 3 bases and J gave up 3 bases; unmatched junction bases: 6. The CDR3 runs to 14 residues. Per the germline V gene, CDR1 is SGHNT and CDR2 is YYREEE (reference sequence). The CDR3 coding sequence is TGTGCCAGCAGCTCCACAACTAGCGTCTACGAGCAGTACTTC. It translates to CASSSTTSVYEQYF.

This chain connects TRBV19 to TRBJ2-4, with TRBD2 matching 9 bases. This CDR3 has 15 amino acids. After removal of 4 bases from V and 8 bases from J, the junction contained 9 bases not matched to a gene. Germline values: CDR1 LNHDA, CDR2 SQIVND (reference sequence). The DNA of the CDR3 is TGTGCCAGTAGTACGCGGGGCGGGGGGGCCGACATTCAGTACTTC. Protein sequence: CASSTRGGGADIQYF.

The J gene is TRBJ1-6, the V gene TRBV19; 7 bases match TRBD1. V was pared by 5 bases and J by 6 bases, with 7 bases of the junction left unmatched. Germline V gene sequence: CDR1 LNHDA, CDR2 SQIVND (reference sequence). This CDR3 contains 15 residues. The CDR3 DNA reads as TGTGCCAGTAGTCCAGCAGGGGGAAGTAATTCACCCCTCCACTTT. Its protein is CASSPAGGSNSPLHF.

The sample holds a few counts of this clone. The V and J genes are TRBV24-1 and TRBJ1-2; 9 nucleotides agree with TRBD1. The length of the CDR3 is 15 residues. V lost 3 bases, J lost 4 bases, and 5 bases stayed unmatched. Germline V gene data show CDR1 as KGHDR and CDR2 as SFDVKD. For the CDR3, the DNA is TGTGCCACCAGTGATCGGGACAGGGATGGCTATGGCTACACCTTC. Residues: CATSDRDRDGYGYTF.

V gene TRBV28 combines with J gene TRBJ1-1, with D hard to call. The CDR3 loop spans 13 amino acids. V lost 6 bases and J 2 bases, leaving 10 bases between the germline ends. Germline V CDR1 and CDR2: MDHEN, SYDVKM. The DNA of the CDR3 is TGTGCCAGCAGGCCACCGGTCAACACTGAAGCTTTCTTT. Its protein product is CASRPPVNTEAFF.

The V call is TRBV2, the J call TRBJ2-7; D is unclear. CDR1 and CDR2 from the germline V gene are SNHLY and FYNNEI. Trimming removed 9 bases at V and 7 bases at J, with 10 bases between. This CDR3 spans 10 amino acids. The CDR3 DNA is TGTGCCAGTGGCCTTTTGGAGCAGTACTTC. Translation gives CASGLLEQYF.

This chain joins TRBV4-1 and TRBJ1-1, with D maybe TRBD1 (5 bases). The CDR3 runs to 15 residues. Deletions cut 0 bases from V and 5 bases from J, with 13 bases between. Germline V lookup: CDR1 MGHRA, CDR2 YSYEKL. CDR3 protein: CASSQDPGPVTEAFF. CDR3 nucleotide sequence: TGCGCCAGCAGCCAAGATCCGGGGCCAGTAACTGAAGCTTTCTTT.

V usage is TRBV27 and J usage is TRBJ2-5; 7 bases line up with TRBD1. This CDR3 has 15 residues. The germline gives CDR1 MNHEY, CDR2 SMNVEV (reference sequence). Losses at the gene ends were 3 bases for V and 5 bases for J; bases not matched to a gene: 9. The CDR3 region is CASSFTQGVGETQYF. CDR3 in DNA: TGTGCCAGCAGTTTCACCCAGGGGGTCGGGGAGACCCAGTACTTC.

This CDR3 reads CASTLGGPSNTEAFF. The CDR3 region has the DNA TGTGCCAGCACTTTAGGGGGGCCCTCTAACACTGAAGCTTTCTTT. V gene TRBV5-6 combines with J gene TRBJ1-1; tentatively, D is TRBD1 (6 bases). Between the trimmed V and J ends, which lost 6 bases and 2 bases, there was a span of 17 bases. CDR3 length equals 15 residues. Germline CDR1 and CDR2: SGHDT and YYEEEE.

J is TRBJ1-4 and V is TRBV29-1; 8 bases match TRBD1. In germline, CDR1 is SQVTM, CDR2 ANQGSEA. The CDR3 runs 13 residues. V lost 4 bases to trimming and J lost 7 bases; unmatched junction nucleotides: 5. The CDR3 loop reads CSVVTGVIEKLFF. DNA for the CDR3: TGCAGCGTTGTGACAGGGGTTATTGAAAAACTGTTTTTT.

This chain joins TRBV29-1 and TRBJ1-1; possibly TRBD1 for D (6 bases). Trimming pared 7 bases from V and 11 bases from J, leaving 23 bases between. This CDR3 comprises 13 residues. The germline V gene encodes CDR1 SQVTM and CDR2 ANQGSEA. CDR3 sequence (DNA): TGCAGCGCTCAGATGGACAGACGGGGGGACGCTTTCTTT. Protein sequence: CSAQMDRRGDAFF. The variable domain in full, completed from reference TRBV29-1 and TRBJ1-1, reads SAVISQKPSRDICQRGTSLTIQCQVDSQVTMMFWYRQQPGQSLTLIATANQGSEATYESGFVIDKFPISRPNLTFSTLTVSNMSPEDSSIYLCSAQMDRRGDAFFGQGTRLTVV.

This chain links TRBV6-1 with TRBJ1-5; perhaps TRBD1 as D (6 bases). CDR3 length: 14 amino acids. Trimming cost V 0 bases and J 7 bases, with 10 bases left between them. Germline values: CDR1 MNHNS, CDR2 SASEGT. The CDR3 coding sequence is TGTGCCAGCAGTGAAGCAGGGGGAGGGCAGCCCCAGCATTTT. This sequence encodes CASSEAGGGQPQHF.

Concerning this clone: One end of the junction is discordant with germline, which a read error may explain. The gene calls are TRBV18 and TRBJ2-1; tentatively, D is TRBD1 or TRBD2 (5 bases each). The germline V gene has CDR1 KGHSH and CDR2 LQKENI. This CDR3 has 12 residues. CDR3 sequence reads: CASSPTETLAIF. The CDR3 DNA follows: TGTGCCAGCTCACCGACAGAGACCTTAGCGATCTTC.

This CDR3 reads CASSPVQDYGYTF. DNA of the CDR3: TGTGCCAGCAGCCCCGTCCAGGACTATGGCTACACCTTC. The chain carries TRBV6-6 and TRBJ1-2; D not certain. Germline V gene lookup returns CDR1 MNHNY and CDR2 SVGAGI (reference sequence). Trimming shortened V by 6 bases and J by 3 bases, and 11 bases separated the two germline ends. CDR3 length: 13 residues.

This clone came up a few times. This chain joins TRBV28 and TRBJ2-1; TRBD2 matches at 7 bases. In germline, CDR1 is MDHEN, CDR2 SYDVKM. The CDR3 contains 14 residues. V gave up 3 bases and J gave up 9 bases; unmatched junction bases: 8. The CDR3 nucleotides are TGTGCCAGCAGTTTTGAGGGAGGGCCTCGTGAGCAGTTCTTC. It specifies CASSFEGGPREQFF.

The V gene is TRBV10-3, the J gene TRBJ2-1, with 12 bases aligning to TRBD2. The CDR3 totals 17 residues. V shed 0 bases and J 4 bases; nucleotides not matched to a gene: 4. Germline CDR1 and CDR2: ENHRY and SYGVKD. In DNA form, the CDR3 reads TGTGCCATCAGTGAGTCGGGACTAGCGGGCGAATACAATGAGCAGTTCTTC. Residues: CAISESGLAGEYNEQFF.

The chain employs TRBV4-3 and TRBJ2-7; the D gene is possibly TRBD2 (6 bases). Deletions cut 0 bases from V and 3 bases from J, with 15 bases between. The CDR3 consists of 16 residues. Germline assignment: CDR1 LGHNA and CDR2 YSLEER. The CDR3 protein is CASSQEGGGAGYEQYF. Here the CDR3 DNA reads TGCGCCAGCAGCCAAGAGGGCGGCGGGGCGGGCTACGAGCAGTACTTC.

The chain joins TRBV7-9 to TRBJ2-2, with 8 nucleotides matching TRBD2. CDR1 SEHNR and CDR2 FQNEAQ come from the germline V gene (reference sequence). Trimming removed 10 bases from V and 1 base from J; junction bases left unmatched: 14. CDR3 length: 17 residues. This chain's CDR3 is CAISGIAGKGNTGELFF. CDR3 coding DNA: TGTGCCATATCCGGGATAGCGGGAAAAGGGAACACCGGGGAGCTGTTTTTT.

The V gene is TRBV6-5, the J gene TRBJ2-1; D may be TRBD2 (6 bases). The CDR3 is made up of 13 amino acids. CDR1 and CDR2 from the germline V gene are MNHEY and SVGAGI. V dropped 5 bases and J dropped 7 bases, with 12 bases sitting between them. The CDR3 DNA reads TGTGCCAGCAGTAGGCGGGGAAGTAATGAGCAGTTCTTC. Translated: CASSRRGSNEQFF.

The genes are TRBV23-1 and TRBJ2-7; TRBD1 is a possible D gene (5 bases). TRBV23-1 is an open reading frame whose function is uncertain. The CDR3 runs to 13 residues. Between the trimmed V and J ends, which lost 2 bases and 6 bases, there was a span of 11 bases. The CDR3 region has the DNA TGCGCCAGCAGTCAAAAGGGGCGAGGCGAGCAGTACTTC. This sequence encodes CASSQKGRGEQYF.

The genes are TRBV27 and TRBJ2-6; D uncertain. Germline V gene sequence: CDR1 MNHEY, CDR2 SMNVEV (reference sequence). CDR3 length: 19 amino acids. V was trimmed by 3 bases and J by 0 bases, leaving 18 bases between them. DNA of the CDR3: TGTGCCAGCAGTTTCCACCGCGGAAAGCCTAGCTCTGGGGCCAACGTCCTGACTTTC. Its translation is CASSFHRGKPSSGANVLTF.

CDR3 loop: CASSIRRGQGTGELFF. The CDR3 bases are TGTGCCAGTAGTATTAGGAGGGGGCAGGGCACCGGGGAGCTGTTTTTT. V gene TRBV19 combines with J gene TRBJ2-2, with a tentative D call TRBD1 (7 bases). This CDR3 comprises 16 residues. CDR1 is LNHDA, CDR2 SQIVND, per germline (reference sequence). The V and J ends lost 3 bases and 4 bases respectively, with 15 bases between them. The complete variable domain, with remaining parts taken from reference TRBV19 and TRBJ2-2, reads DGGITQSPKYLFRKEGQNVTLSCEQNLNHDAMYWYRQDPGQGLRLIYYSQIVNDFQKGDIAEGYSVSREKKESFPLTVTSAQKNPTAFYLCASSIRRGQGTGELFFGEGSRLTVL.

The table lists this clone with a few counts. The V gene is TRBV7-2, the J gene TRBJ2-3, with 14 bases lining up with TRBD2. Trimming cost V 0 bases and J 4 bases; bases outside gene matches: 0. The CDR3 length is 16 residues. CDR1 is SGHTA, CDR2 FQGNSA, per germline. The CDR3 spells CASSLATSGGADTQYF. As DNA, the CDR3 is TGTGCCAGCAGCTTAGCGACTAGCGGGGGGGCAGATACGCAGTATTTT.

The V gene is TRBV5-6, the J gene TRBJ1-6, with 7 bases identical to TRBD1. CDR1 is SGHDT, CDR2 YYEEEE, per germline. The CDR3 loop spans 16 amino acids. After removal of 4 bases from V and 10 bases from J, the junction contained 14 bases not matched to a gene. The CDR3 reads CASSPYRQGTGSPLHF. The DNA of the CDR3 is TGTGCCAGCAGCCCCTACCGACAGGGCACCGGGTCACCCCTCCACTTT.

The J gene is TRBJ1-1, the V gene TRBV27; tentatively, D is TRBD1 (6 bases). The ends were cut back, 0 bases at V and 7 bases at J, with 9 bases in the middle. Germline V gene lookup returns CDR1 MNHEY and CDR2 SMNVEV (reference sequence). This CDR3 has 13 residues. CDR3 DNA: TGTGCCAGCAGTTTATCTCAGGGGCTTGAAGCTTTCTTT. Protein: CASSLSQGLEAFF.

CDR3 in amino acids: CAWSVVQGSGEKLFF. The CDR3 bases are TGTGCCTGGAGTGTGGTTCAGGGAAGCGGTGAAAAACTGTTTTTT. The V and J genes are TRBV30 and TRBJ1-4, with D maybe TRBD1 (5 bases). The CDR3 totals 15 residues. Deletions cut 0 bases from V and 7 bases from J, with 15 bases between. Per the germline V gene, CDR1 is GTSNPN and CDR2 is SVGIG (reference sequence).

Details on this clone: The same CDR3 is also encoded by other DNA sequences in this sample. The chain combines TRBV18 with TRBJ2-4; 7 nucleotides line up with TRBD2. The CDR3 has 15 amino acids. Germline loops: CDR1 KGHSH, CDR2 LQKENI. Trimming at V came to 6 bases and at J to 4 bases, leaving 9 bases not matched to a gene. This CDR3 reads CASSPPSGAKNIQYF. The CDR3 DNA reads TGTGCCAGCTCCCCCCCGAGCGGGGCTAAAAACATTCAGTACTTC.

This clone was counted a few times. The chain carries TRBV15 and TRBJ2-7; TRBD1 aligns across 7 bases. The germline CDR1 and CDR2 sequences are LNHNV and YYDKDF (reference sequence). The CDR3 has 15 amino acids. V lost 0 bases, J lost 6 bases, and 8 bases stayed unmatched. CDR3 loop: CATSRDNRGSGEQYF. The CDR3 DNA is TGTGCCACCAGCAGAGATAACAGGGGAAGCGGCGAGCAGTACTTC. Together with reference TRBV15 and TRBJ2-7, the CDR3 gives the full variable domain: DAMVIQNPRYQVTQFGKPVTLSCSQTLNHNVMYWYQQKSSQAPKLLFHYYDKDFNNEADTPDNFQSRRPNTSFCFLDIRSPGLGDTAMYLCATSRDNRGSGEQYFGPGTRLTVT.

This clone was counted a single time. The CDR3 here is CASSLTTNYGYTF. CDR3 bases: TGTGCCAGCAGTTTAACTACTAACTATGGCTACACCTTC. The chain uses TRBV28 and TRBJ1-2; no reliable D call. The CDR3 has 13 residues. V gave up 2 bases and J gave up 0 bases, with 4 bases separating them. The V gene's germline CDR1 is MDHEN and CDR2 SYDVKM.